Sequencing of this T cell receptor beta chain was carried out in a study of technical replicates of blood from a handful of donors. Clones were read by immunoSEQ multiplex PCR, and TCRdb kept only the in-frame ones, dropping some. The data contain 45,000 to 65,000 clones, less than 95% of them singletons. The sample consisted of T cells isolated from PBMCs. The sequence came from a human donor in good health.

CDR3 residues: CASSLGHPTYEQYF. In DNA, the CDR3 is TGTGCCAGCAGCTTAGGACACCCAACCTACGAGCAGTACTTC. J is TRBJ2-7 and V is TRBV7-6; D remains unclear. There are 14 residues in the CDR3. Germline assignment: CDR1 SGHVS and CDR2 FNYEAQ. V lost 1 base and J lost 2, with 9 bases in between.